This T cell receptor (beta chain) was recovered during a study of T cell responses to AZD1222 COVID-19 vaccine. Study-wide context: Second-dose intervals near 4 or 12 weeks were combined.

The CDR3 extends over 15 amino acids. J was trimmed by 3 bases and V by 1 base; bases with no gene match: 1. Germline values: CDR1 LGHNT, CDR2 FRNRAP. General observations from the study: Two doses of AZD1222 preceded a rise in Spike-specific TCR breadth and depth. The reported proportion of spike-specific TCRs targeting unmutated variant regions was nearly half.

Clones were sequenced by immunoSEQ multiplex PCR, and TCRdb holds only the in-frame ones, with some missing. The table lists 150,000 or so clones, less than 95% of them singletons. Concerning this clone: No antigen is known for it.

The material sequenced was peripheral blood, taken on day 0 of AZD1222 vaccination. The chain recombines TRBV12-5 with TRBJ2-3; 10 nucleotides agree with TRBD1. This receptor was identified in an adult in good health. In DNA form, the CDR3 reads TGTGCTAGTGGTTTGGGGACAGGGGGGACAGATACGCAGTATTTT. As protein: CASGLGTGGTDTQYF.